The sequence of this T cell receptor beta chain was determined in a study of shared clonotypes between healthy human individuals. Clones were read by immunoSEQ multiplex PCR, and TCRdb kept only the in-frame ones, dropping some. The profile covers some 2,500,000 clones, with roughly 92% appearing a single time and 0.3% to 0.45% taken by the ten largest. Study observations and caveats: Larger estimated richness was generally seen in naive subsets than in memory subsets. It was the non-shared clonotypes that had lower generation probabilities than clonotypes shared by all four donors. Deeper or shallower sequencing was expected to change how clonotypes are shared among donors.

Subsets obtained from CD4+ cells comprised CD45RA+ naive and CD45RA-negative memory cells. The CDR3 has 12 residues. Between the trimmed V and J ends, which lost 5 bases and 2 bases, there was a span of 10 bases. In germline, CDR1 is SQVTM, CDR2 ANQGSEA. On this clone itself: Its antigen is not identified.

Sequencing was done on a sample of naive CD4+ T cells from PBMCs. Subset meaning: CD45RA+ positively selected. The clonotype originates from a man between 18 and 29 years old in good health. Some clones in this sample may be carry-over from other donors' samples. The chain joins TRBV29-1 to TRBJ2-7; D call uncertain. CDR3 sequence: CSVSPGTYEQYF. As DNA, the CDR3 is TGCAGCGTTAGTCCAGGTACCTACGAGCAGTACTTC.